Below, 30 T cell receptor beta chains from the same sample are listed, as sequenced in a study of CD8 T cells in Susac syndrome. The RNA input was about 0.5 to 1 ug, and it was reverse transcribed with random hexamers. One entry per CDR3 protein, called by TCRdb with MiXCR from the immunoSEQ multiplex PCR reads. The data show approximately 190,000 distinct CDR3 sequences, over 85% seen once. The sequencing input was CD4+ T cells from PBMCs. The receptors come from a human donor in good health.

This clonotype is a singleton in its sample. The CDR3 sequence is CAILLSGANVLTF. CDR3 sequence (DNA): TGTGCCATCTTACTTTCTGGGGCCAACGTCCTGACTTTC. This rearrangement joins TRBV28 to TRBJ2-6; D call uncertain. V lost 10 bases and J lost 1, with 8 bases in between. Germline values: CDR1 MDHEN, CDR2 SYDVKM. The CDR3 sequence is 13 residues long.

The rearrangement uses TRBV29-1 and TRBJ2-1, with 12 bases that match TRBD2. Germline values: CDR1 SQVTM, CDR2 ANQGSEA. CDR3 length: 13 amino acids. J lost 9 bases, V lost 6 bases, and 6 bases had no gene match. For the CDR3, the DNA is TGCAGCGTAGATCTAGCGGGGGGGCGTGAGCAGTTCTTC. Its protein product is CSVDLAGGREQFF.

The V call is TRBV5-4, the J call TRBJ2-2, with TRBD1 identical over 8 bases. V trimming: 1 base; J trimming: 7 bases; junction bases outside the gene matches: 6. Germline V gene lookup returns CDR1 SGHNT and CDR2 YYREEE (reference sequence). CDR3 length: 15 amino acids. CDR3 protein: CASSLRGQDIGELFF. Here the CDR3 DNA reads TGTGCCAGCAGCTTGAGGGGACAGGACATCGGGGAGCTGTTTTTT.

The rearrangement uses TRBV29-1 and TRBJ1-3, with D perhaps matching TRBD1 (6 bases). This CDR3 region has 14 residues. Germline assignment: CDR1 SQVTM and CDR2 ANQGSEA. V was clipped by 3 bases and J by 4 bases, with 13 bases between them. CDR3 amino acids: CSVDFTGQGNTIYF. Written as DNA, the CDR3 is TGCAGCGTTGATTTCACAGGGCAGGGAAACACCATATATTTT.

The chain recombines TRBV7-8 with TRBJ1-2; 7 bases are a match to TRBD1. Germline CDR1 SGHVS, CDR2 FQNEAQ. There are 15 residues in the CDR3. With V trimmed by 4 bases and J by 7 bases, 12 bases remained unmatched. The CDR3 loop is CASSSTRQGGGGYTF. In DNA, the CDR3 is TGTGCCAGCAGCTCAACCAGACAGGGAGGTGGTGGCTACACCTTC.

This chain connects TRBV14 to TRBJ1-2; D gene uncertain. V shed 0 bases and J shed 6 bases, with 14 bases lying between them. The germline V gene has CDR1 SGHDN and CDR2 FVKESK. CDR3 length equals 15 residues. The CDR3 loop reads CASSQDPAGRDGYTF. CDR3 coding DNA: TGTGCCAGCAGCCAAGACCCAGCCGGGAGAGATGGCTACACCTTC.

This clonotype was picked up one time. The V call is TRBV5-5, the J call TRBJ2-7; 9 bases match TRBD2. The CDR3 is 15 residues long. V gave up 5 bases and J gave up 3 bases; unmatched junction bases: 9. Germline-derived CDR1 and CDR2 are SGHKS and YYEKEE (reference sequence). The CDR3, as DNA: TGTGCCAGCAGACCATCTAGCGGGGCCCTCTACGAGCAGTACGTC. Protein sequence: CASRPSSGALYEQYV.

V and J are TRBV4-1 and TRBJ1-1, with D perhaps TRBD1 (6 bases). V was trimmed by 2 bases and J by 4 bases, leaving 17 bases between them. The CDR3 consists of 16 residues. Looked up from germline, CDR1 is MGHRA and CDR2 is YSYEKL. The CDR3 nucleotides are TGCGCCAGCAGCCAACGAAAACAGGGTAAGGTCACTGAAGCTTTCTTT. Encoded protein: CASSQRKQGKVTEAFF.

This clonotype was counted once. The rearrangement joins TRBV3-1 to TRBJ1-6; weak D call: TRBD1 (6 bases). V gave up 3 bases and J gave up 6 bases, with 12 bases separating them. Germline assignment: CDR1 LGHDT and CDR2 YNNKEL (reference sequence). This CDR3 contains 15 residues. The CDR3 sequence is CASSQGQGFNSPLHF. CDR3 nucleotide sequence: TGTGCCAGCAGCCAGGGGCAGGGGTTTAATTCACCCCTCCACTTT.

This clonotype has just one count. The J gene is TRBJ2-7, the V gene TRBV6-2 or TRBV6-3; TRBD2 is a possible D gene (6 bases). CDR1 is MNHEY, CDR2 SVGEGT, per germline. The CDR3 spans 15 residues. V was cut by 7 bases and J by 0 bases, with 16 bases left in between. The CDR3 region is CASKPEGLRSYEQYF. CDR3 bases: TGTGCCAGCAAACCCGAGGGACTTCGCTCCTACGAGCAGTACTTC.

The chain combines TRBV5-4 with TRBJ1-1, with 7 bases that match TRBD1. V lost 4 bases to trimming and J lost 8 bases; unmatched junction nucleotides: 11. There are 14 residues in the CDR3. CDR1 is SGHNT and CDR2 is YYREEE in the germline V gene (reference sequence). In nucleotides, the CDR3 is TGTGCCAGCAGCCTACGGACAGGAAAATTAGAAGCTTTCTTT. Amino acids: CASSLRTGKLEAFF.

This clonotype came up once. The V gene is TRBV29-1, the J gene TRBJ1-1; perhaps TRBD1 as D (6 bases). Germline lookup yields CDR1 SQVTM and CDR2 ANQGSEA. The germline V and J ends were trimmed by 3 bases and 7 bases, with 15 bases remaining between them. The CDR3 sequence is 13 residues long. The CDR3 coding sequence is TGCAGCGTTGAGGTAGGGGGAACTGGTGAAGCTTTCTTT. It translates to CSVEVGGTGEAFF.

The chain carries TRBV2 and TRBJ2-1, with 9 bases identical to TRBD1. CDR1 and CDR2 from the germline V gene are SNHLY and FYNNEI. This CDR3 is 14 amino acids long. The ends lost 8 bases at V and 6 bases at J; junction bases unmatched: 8. CDR3 amino acids: CASRMGQGGNEQFF. The CDR3, as DNA: TGTGCCAGCCGGATGGGACAGGGAGGCAATGAGCAGTTCTTC.

The chain couples TRBV14 to TRBJ1-1, with a possible D match to TRBD1 (6 bases). CDR1 and CDR2 from the germline V gene are SGHDN and FVKESK. The germline V and J ends were trimmed by 4 bases and 6 bases, with 15 bases remaining between them. CDR3 length: 14 residues. The CDR3 region is CASSRGASVAEAFF. The CDR3 region has the DNA TGTGCCAGCAGCCGGGGGGCGAGTGTCGCTGAAGCTTTCTTT.

The rearrangement joins TRBV20-1 to TRBJ1-2; 7 bases are shared with TRBD1. In germline, CDR1 is DFQATT, CDR2 SNEGSKA (reference sequence). After removal of 2 bases from V and 8 bases from J, the junction contained 5 bases not matched to a gene. The CDR3 runs 12 residues. The CDR3 protein is CSARQGQKGYTF. The CDR3 DNA is TGCAGTGCTAGACAGGGACAGAAGGGCTACACCTTC.

The chain combines TRBV28 with TRBJ2-4; the match to TRBD1 covers 7 bases. There are 15 residues in the CDR3. Germline CDR1 is MDHEN and CDR2 is SYDVKM. V dropped 3 bases and J dropped 3; count of bases not matched to a gene: 5. CDR3 sequence: CASSLTGMDKNIQYF. CDR3 coding DNA: TGTGCCAGCAGTTTGACAGGGATGGACAAAAACATTCAGTACTTC.

The CDR3, as DNA: TGTGCCAGCTCACACCGAAGGGGCCAAGAGACCCAGTACTTC. Protein product: CASSHRRGQETQYF. This rearrangement joins TRBV18 to TRBJ2-5; a weak D match, TRBD1 (5 bases). Germline V gene data show CDR1 as KGHSH and CDR2 as LQKENI. V was trimmed by 4 bases and J by 1 base, leaving 10 bases between them. CDR3 length: 14 residues.

V usage is TRBV9 and J usage is TRBJ2-1, with D possibly being TRBD2 (6 bases). The CDR3 runs to 14 residues. Germline assignment: CDR1 SGDLS and CDR2 YYNGEE. Trimming left V 0 bases short and J 3 bases short, with 7 bases between. This chain's CDR3 is CASSVGGGYNEQFF. CDR3 nucleotide sequence: TGTGCCAGCAGCGTAGGGGGAGGCTACAATGAGCAGTTCTTC.

This clonotype has only one observation. The rearrangement joins TRBV21-1 to TRBJ1-1. TRBV21-1 is given as a pseudogene. The CDR3 has 12 amino acids. CDR3 DNA: TGTGCCAGCAGCACCTGGAGGTCTGAAGCTTTCTTT. Protein sequence: CASSTWRSEAFF.

V is TRBV20-1 and J is TRBJ2-6, with a tentative D call TRBD2 (6 bases). Germline CDR1 and CDR2: DFQATT and SNEGSKA (reference sequence). CDR3 size: 17 residues. Trimming removed 5 bases at V and 1 base at J, with 18 bases between. CDR3: CSAYGTLILSGANVLTF. The DNA of the CDR3 is TGCAGTGCTTACGGGACTCTTATTTTGTCTGGGGCCAACGTCCTGACTTTC.

Here the CDR3 DNA reads TGTGCCAGCAGCCCGACAGGGGGCAGAGAGACCCAGTACTTC. Translating it yields CASSPTGGRETQYF. This chain uses TRBV6-1 with TRBJ2-5; the match to TRBD1 covers 10 bases. The CDR3 length is 14 residues. The germline gives CDR1 MNHNS, CDR2 SASEGT. After removal of 6 bases from V and 4 bases from J, the junction contained 5 bases not matched to a gene.

This clonotype was picked up one time. V is TRBV19 and J is TRBJ2-1, with 8 bases matching TRBD2. The CDR3 has 14 amino acids. Germline-derived CDR1 and CDR2 are LNHDA and SQIVND (reference sequence). With V trimmed by 7 bases and J by 4 bases, 6 bases remained unmatched. The CDR3 loop reads CASMGSGAYNEQFF. The DNA for the CDR3 is TGTGCCAGTATGGGTAGCGGGGCTTACAATGAGCAGTTCTTC.

The chain recombines TRBV5-1 with TRBJ2-1, with a tentative D call TRBD2 (6 bases). CDR1 is SGHRS, CDR2 YFSETQ, per germline. The CDR3 runs 14 residues. The V end lost 2 bases, the J end lost 6 bases, and 12 bases lay between the germline ends. CDR3 in amino acids: CASSFGGVRNEQFF. The DNA for the CDR3 is TGCGCCAGCAGCTTTGGAGGGGTCCGCAATGAGCAGTTCTTC.

V usage is TRBV6-5 and J usage is TRBJ2-5; 11 positions match TRBD2. Trimming removed 4 bases from V and 2 bases from J; junction bases left unmatched: 6. CDR3 length: 16 residues. Per germline, CDR1 MNHEY and CDR2 SVGAGI. CDR3 loop: CASSSLVAGGQETQYF. CDR3 DNA sequence: TGTGCCAGCAGTTCGCTAGTAGCGGGGGGGCAAGAGACCCAGTACTTC.

This chain's CDR3 is CASSLRGRDLPLHF. The DNA of the CDR3 is TGTGCCAGCAGCTTGCGCGGGCGGGACTTGCCCCTCCACTTT. The rearrangement joins TRBV5-6 to TRBJ1-6; possible D gene TRBD1, 5 bases. Trimming shortened V by 1 base and J by 13 bases, and 15 bases separated the two germline ends. Germline-derived CDR1 and CDR2 are SGHDT and YYEEEE. This CDR3 is built from 14 residues.

This chain links TRBV7-2 with TRBJ2-2, with no clear D. From germline, CDR1 is SGHTA and CDR2 FQGNSA. The CDR3 totals 11 residues. V was clipped by 8 bases and J by 5 bases, with 6 bases between them. CDR3 sequence reads: CASQGTGELFF. Written as DNA, the CDR3 is TGTGCCAGCCAAGGAACCGGGGAGCTGTTTTTT.

This clonotype was observed a handful of times. The chain carries TRBV5-1 and TRBJ1-1; 8 bases align to TRBD1. With 4 bases clipped from V and 0 bases from J, the junction kept 5 bases outside the gene matches. The CDR3 has 15 amino acids. Germline V gene sequence: CDR1 SGHRS, CDR2 YFSETQ. The CDR3 reads CASSAGQGLNTEAFF. The CDR3 region has the DNA TGCGCCAGCAGCGCCGGACAGGGATTGAACACTGAAGCTTTCTTT.

The V gene is TRBV20-1, the J gene TRBJ2-7, with D possibly called TRBD1 or TRBD2 (5 bases each). Trimming pared 3 bases from V and 0 bases from J, leaving 12 bases between. Germline assignment: CDR1 DFQATT and CDR2 SNEGSKA (reference sequence). The CDR3 sequence is 14 residues long. CDR3 protein: CSASGTARSYEQYV. Written as DNA, the CDR3 is TGCAGTGCTAGTGGGACCGCGCGCTCCTACGAGCAGTACGTC.

The chain combines TRBV19 with TRBJ1-2; a weak D match, TRBD1 (5 bases). Per the germline V gene, CDR1 is LNHDA and CDR2 is SQIVND (reference sequence). V was shortened by 4 bases and J by 9 bases, with 18 bases between the two germline ends. The CDR3 is made up of 14 amino acids. The CDR3 reads CASSTTGGGYSYTF. The CDR3 DNA reads TGTGCCAGTAGTACCACAGGTGGAGGATATAGCTACACCTTC.

This chain connects TRBV15 to TRBJ1-4, with 7 bases identical to TRBD1. V lost 3 bases to trimming and J lost 8 bases; unmatched junction nucleotides: 3. Germline lookup yields CDR1 LNHNV and CDR2 YYDKDF (reference sequence). The CDR3 consists of 13 residues. The CDR3 loop reads CATSRRQGEKLFF. DNA for the CDR3: TGTGCCACCAGCAGGAGACAGGGAGAAAAACTGTTTTTT.